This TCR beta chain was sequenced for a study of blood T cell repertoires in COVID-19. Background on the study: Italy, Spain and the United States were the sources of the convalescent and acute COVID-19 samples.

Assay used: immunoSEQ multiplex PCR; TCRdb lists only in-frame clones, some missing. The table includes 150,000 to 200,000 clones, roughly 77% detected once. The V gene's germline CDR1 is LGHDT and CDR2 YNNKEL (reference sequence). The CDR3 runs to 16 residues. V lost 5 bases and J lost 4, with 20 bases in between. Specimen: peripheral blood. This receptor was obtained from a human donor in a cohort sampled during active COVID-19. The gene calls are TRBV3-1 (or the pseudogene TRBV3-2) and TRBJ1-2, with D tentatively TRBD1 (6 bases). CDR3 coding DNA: TGTGCCAGCAGCGTCAGGGGATCAGGGCCGTCCTATGGCTACACCTTC. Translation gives CASSVRGSGPSYGYTF.